The clone carrying this TCR beta chain was counted at least ten times. The CDR3 extends over 14 amino acids. The V end lost 6 bases, the J end lost 0 bases, and 15 bases lay between the germline ends. CDR1 is DFQATT, CDR2 SNEGSKA, per germline (reference sequence). TCRdb ran MiXCR on the 5' RACE reads and lists one entry per CDR3 protein. Of about 110,000 distinct CDR3 sequences in the sample, around 12% were seen once. This specimen comes from a study of T-cell memory formation after mild COVID-19. The source material was PBMCs or a T cell subset sorted from them (not recorded which). This chain uses TRBV20-1 with TRBJ2-7, with D unresolved. The TCR was taken from an adult woman who had mild COVID-19 (a few samples of this study predate the infection). Cell type and time point are not known. This CDR3 reads CSASQWVSSYEQYF. DNA of the CDR3: TGCAGTGCGTCGCAGTGGGTCTCCTCCTACGAGCAGTACTTC.